Listed below are T cell receptor beta chains from one sample, sequenced in a study of blood T cell repertoires in COVID-19. Assay used: immunoSEQ multiplex PCR; TCRdb lists only in-frame clones, some missing. The sample lists tens of thousands of clones, approximately 80% seen once, with 6.9% in the top ten. The sample consisted of peripheral blood. Every receptor here comes from a young man with COVID-19, enrolled during active disease. The CDR3 runs from the conserved cysteine through the conserved F or W. The order of the fields is V gene, D gene, J gene, clone size, CDR3 length, CDR3 protein, CDR3 DNA. The D gene is left open where the match is weak. Clone size is shown for a subset of rows, as once, few, many or a class of expanded clone.

>TRBV27|TRBD1|TRBJ2-1|once|15
CASSSLDRGLNEQFF
TGTGCCAGCAGTTCGCTCGACAGGGGGCTGAATGAGCAGTTCTTC
>TRBV5-1|TRBD1|TRBJ1-1|NA|16
CASSLQGAGMNTEAFF
TGCGCCAGCAGCTTGCAGGGGGCAGGAATGAACACTGAAGCTTTCTTT
>TRBV2|NA|TRBJ1-3|NA|13
CASGRTPGNTIYF
TGTGCCAGCGGACGGACTCCTGGAAACACCATATATTTT
>TRBV6-2/TRBV6-3|TRBD2|TRBJ2-1|NA|14
CASSRGLEYNEQFF
TGTGCCAGCAGTCGGGGACTAGAATACAATGAGCAGTTCTTC
>TRBV7-9|NA|TRBJ1-5|few|17
CASSLGEGSGSNQPQHF
TGTGCCAGCAGCTTAGGGGAGGGATCAGGTAGCAATCAGCCCCAGCATTTT
>TRBV6-5|NA|TRBJ1-2|NA|15
CASRPDRFGAYGYTF
TGTGCCAGCAGGCCCGACAGGTTCGGAGCCTATGGCTACACCTTC
>TRBV30|NA|TRBJ1-2|few|14
CAWSSGGWNYGYTF
TGTGCCTGGAGTTCCGGAGGGTGGAACTATGGCTACACCTTC
>TRBV27|TRBD1|TRBJ1-1|NA|13
CASSFDRVTEAFF
TGTGCCAGCAGCTTCGACAGGGTCACTGAAGCTTTCTTT
>TRBV19|TRBD1|TRBJ2-7|NA|15
CASSIAGTATYEQYF
TGTGCCAGTAGTATCGCCGGGACAGCCACCTACGAGCAGTACTTC
>TRBV5-1|TRBD1|TRBJ1-4|NA|15
CATRPTGGTNDKLFF
TGCGCCACCCGACCCACAGGGGGAACTAATGATAAACTGTTTTTT
>TRBV9|TRBD1|TRBJ2-2|once|16
CASSPQGARGTGELFF
TGTGCCAGCAGCCCCCAGGGGGCGAGGGGCACCGGGGAGCTGTTTTTT
>TRBV19|TRBD1|TRBJ2-3|NA|15
CASSMNDRVGVTQYF
TGTGCCAGTAGTATGAATGACAGGGTAGGAGTTACGCAGTATTTT
>TRBV27|TRBD1|TRBJ1-2|NA|14
CASSRSQGAWGYTF
TGTGCCAGCAGCAGATCGCAGGGGGCGTGGGGCTACACCTTC
>TRBV9|TRBD2|TRBJ2-7|NA|14
CASSARGGGGEQYF
TGTGCCAGCAGCGCCCGGGGGGGCGGGGGCGAGCAGTACTTC
>TRBV3-1/TRBV3-2|TRBD2|TRBJ2-1|NA|17
CASSQAHGGVDYNEQFF
TGTGCCAGCAGCCAAGCTCATGGGGGGGTCGACTACAATGAGCAGTTCTTC
>TRBV12-3/TRBV12-4|NA|TRBJ1-2|NA|13
CASSPRETYGYTF
TGTGCCAGCAGTCCCCGGGAGACCTATGGCTACACCTTC
>TRBV11-3|TRBD2|TRBJ2-1|NA|17
CASSPETSGRAGAEQFF
TGTGCCAGCAGCCCCGAGACTAGCGGGAGGGCTGGAGCTGAGCAGTTCTTC
>TRBV30|NA|TRBJ1-5|few|15
CAWSVHSGSNQPQHF
TGTGCCTGGAGTGTCCATTCAGGGAGCAATCAGCCCCAGCATTTT
>TRBV29-1|NA|TRBJ2-6|once|14
CSVELNSGANVLTF
TGCAGCGTTGAACTAAACTCTGGGGCCAACGTCCTGACTTTC
>TRBV28|NA|TRBJ1-5|NA|12
CASSLLDQPQHF
TGTGCCAGCAGTTTATTAGATCAGCCCCAGCATTTT
>TRBV6-6|NA|TRBJ2-3|NA|14
CASSVGGVADTQYF
TGTGCCAGCAGTGTAGGGGGTGTCGCAGATACGCAGTATTTT
>TRBV18|NA|TRBJ1-1|NA|16
CASSPPIGQLNTEAFF
TGTGCCAGCTCACCACCGATCGGACAGTTGAACACTGAAGCTTTCTTT
>TRBV19|NA|TRBJ1-1|NA|14
CASFEKRGAGYAFF
TGTGCCAGCTTCGAAAAAAGGGGCGCGGGGTACGCTTTCTTT
>TRBV4-1|NA|TRBJ1-4|NA|16
CASSQEIRATNEKLFF
TGCGCCAGCAGCCAAGAGATCAGGGCAACTAATGAAAAACTGTTTTTT
>TRBV27|NA|TRBJ1-1|NA|12
CASSFQGTEAFF
TGTGCCAGCAGTTTCCAGGGTACTGAAGCTTTCTTT
>TRBV5-1|NA|TRBJ1-6|NA|16
CASSLQGTVDNSPLHF
TGCGCCAGCAGCTTACAGGGAACGGTTGACAATTCACCCCTCCACTTT
>TRBV19|NA|TRBJ1-5|NA|17
CASSDPALRVSNQPQHF
TGTGCCAGTAGTGATCCGGCCCTTCGGGTCAGCAATCAGCCCCAGCATTTT
>TRBV30|NA|TRBJ2-7|NA|13
CAWSVRDRFEQYF
TGTGCCTGGAGTGTGCGGGATAGGTTCGAGCAGTACTTC
>TRBV5-8|TRBD1|TRBJ1-3|NA|16
CASSLGDSRSGNTIYF
TGTGCCAGCAGCTTGGGGGACAGTCGCTCTGGAAACACCATATATTTT
>TRBV7-2|NA|TRBJ1-3|NA|15
CASSPPGVSGNTIYF
TGTGCCAGCAGCCCACCGGGGGTGTCTGGAAACACCATATATTTT
>TRBV29-1|NA|TRBJ1-1|once|13
CSGTGHLNTEAFF
TGCAGCGGAACGGGACACCTGAACACTGAAGCTTTCTTT
>TRBV7-3|NA|TRBJ2-1|NA|14
CASSLTKQDNEQFF
TGTGCCAGCAGCTTAACAAAACAGGACAATGAGCAGTTCTTC
>TRBV18|NA|TRBJ1-1|NA|16
CASSPIYEGTDTEAFF
TGTGCCAGCTCACCGATTTATGAGGGAACAGACACTGAAGCTTTCTTT
>TRBV2|TRBD1|TRBJ2-5|NA|16
CASRGTGRLVVETQYF
TGTGCCAGCAGGGGGACAGGGAGGTTGGTCGTGGAGACCCAGTACTTC
>TRBV28|TRBD1|TRBJ1-5|NA|14
CASSVTGENQPQHF
TGTGCCAGCAGTGTTACAGGGGAAAATCAGCCCCAGCATTTT
>TRBV7-3|NA|TRBJ1-1|NA|14
CASSLMNRNTEAFF
TGTGCCAGCAGCTTAATGAACAGAAACACTGAAGCTTTCTTT
>TRBV4-1|NA|TRBJ1-2|NA|14
CASSQDTGKYGYTF
TGCGCCAGCAGCCAAGACACAGGGAAATATGGCTACACCTTC
>TRBV4-1|NA|TRBJ2-4|NA|14
CASSQRGAKNIQYF
TGCGCCAGCAGCCAACGGGGAGCCAAAAACATTCAGTACTTC
>TRBV2|TRBD2|TRBJ2-1|NA|15
CASRRLAGSVDEQFF
TGTGCCAGCAGACGACTAGCGGGTTCGGTCGATGAGCAGTTCTTC
>TRBV28|TRBD1|TRBJ2-2|once|14
CASSSGGDTGELFF
TGTGCCAGCAGCTCAGGGGGCGACACCGGGGAGCTGTTTTTT
>TRBV19|NA|TRBJ1-3|NA|16
CASTPGRMSSGNTIYF
TGTGCCAGTACCCCAGGGCGGATGAGCTCTGGAAACACCATATATTTT
>TRBV2|TRBD2|TRBJ2-1|NA|17
CASSATYSTSGSHEQFF
TGTGCCAGCAGTGCCACCTACTCGACTAGCGGGAGCCATGAGCAGTTCTTC
>TRBV5-1|TRBD1|TRBJ2-3|NA|13
CASRTGSTDTQYF
TGCGCCAGCCGGACAGGTAGCACAGATACGCAGTATTTT
>TRBV4-1|TRBD2|TRBJ2-3|once|21
CASSQAPLGLAGGPGTDTQYF
TGCGCCAGCAGCCAAGCCCCCCTAGGACTAGCGGGAGGGCCGGGGACAGATACGCAGTATTTT
>TRBV11-3|NA|TRBJ2-7|NA|14
CASSLDSFSYEQYF
TGTGCCAGCAGTCTGGACAGTTTCTCCTACGAGCAGTACTTC
>TRBV6-4|NA|TRBJ2-3|few|15
CASSDQSGSTDTQYF
TGTGCCAGCAGTGACCAGTCGGGGAGCACAGATACGCAGTATTTT